The source of this T cell receptor beta chain is a study of beta chain features in type 1 diabetes (dated by TCRdb to 2016 to 2019). Some background on the complete study: Mean age, gender distribution, total cell number and subset yield did not differ between patients and healthy donors. A total of around 110,000,000 sorted cells were examined across all samples, and RNA yield correlated strongly with the number of cells per subset. The study compared the TCRB repertoires of sorted circulating CD4+ T cell subsets in recently diagnosed type 1 diabetes patients with those in matched healthy donors. Whereas all 28 donors provided naive and central memory subsets, regulatory and stem cell-like memory subsets were isolated from just 8 patients and roughly 8 healthy donors.

The entire amount of isolated RNA was reverse transcribed using the High Capacity cDNA Reverse Transcription Kit, so the sequenced TCRB transcripts were expressed ones. Deep immunoSEQ sequencing was performed on naive, central memory and regulatory T cell samples, with an average of about 3.6 million total reads per sample. Sorted cells were lysed in RLT buffer, and RNA was extracted using DNase-treated RNeasy Micro or Mini kits according to cell number. Each cell subset was processed separately to prevent cross-contamination, with patient and healthy donor samples processed together. The immunoSEQ multiplex PCR was used to amplify TCRB sequences from cDNA, yielding 87-bp fragments that span the CDR3 region. Sequencing of the amplicons was performed on the Illumina HiSeq platform. In the authors' own workflow: Synthetic template baselines were used to correct PCR bias computationally, reads within Hamming distance 2 were collapsed, and singletons that could not be merged were discarded. Reads were aligned against IMGT to assign V, D and J genes, CDR3 length and insertions or deletions at six rearrangement sites. Clonotype counts were normalized to sorted cell number within each subset before computing true diversity and Gini coefficients with the tcR R package. The overlap coefficient, calculated on TCRB nucleotide sequences, was used to quantify repertoire sharing. In its TCRdb copy, this immuneACCESS table keeps in-frame sequences only and misses some clones. Where compared with another copy, unresolved V genes explain less than half of these, and the others have no known cause. The V and J calls and the clone size are those of that table, but D and trimming were determined from the DNA. Within this sample are more than 25,000 clones, with 45% to 65% of them counted one time only. The ten largest clones capture 1.5% of the sample.

The CDR3 spans 13 residues, from the cysteine through the phenylalanine. Only the CDR3 region is kept as DNA, spanning 39 bases read in frame from base 1. The junction carries 10 bases between V and J, which are trimmed by 5 bases and 5 bases respectively. The germline V gene supplies CDR1 KGHSH and CDR2 LQKENI. Each donor gave one peripheral blood draw, roughly 0.11 L on average, collected into heparinised tubes. Naive, central memory, regulatory and stem cell-like memory CD4+ T cells were sorted on a BD FACSAria II using a panel including CD45RO, CCR7, CD25, CD127, CD95 and CD27. Every sorted population had a purity above 95%. PBMCs were isolated right away by Lymphoprep density gradient centrifugation and were stained directly, without culture. To minimize batch effects, samples were stained and sorted in pairs, one healthy donor with one patient per experiment. About this clone: Its antigen remains undetermined. Per-nucleotide qualities are absent, and no much larger clonotype sits a single base away.

Broader findings and caveats from the paper: Shorter templates might be favored by PCR, yet because patient and control samples were amplified and corrected together, any such skew would affect both groups equally. Because cDNA rather than genomic DNA was sequenced, highly expressing activated cells could have been over-represented, although no difference in activation and CD3 levels was found between groups. In all four CD4+ subsets, TCRB CDR3 length was moderately but significantly shorter in type 1 diabetes patients. The naive, central memory and regulatory TCRB repertoires appeared to resemble one another more closely among patients than among healthy donors. At VDJ recombination sites, type 1 diabetes patients had fewer insertions and more deleted nucleotides, which implies abnormalities in thymic rearrangement. Because small numbers of individuals were included in the HLA sub-analyses, any influence of HLA type on TCRB rearrangement was left unresolved.

The rearrangement combines TRBV18 with TRBJ1-5; D gene: possibly TRBD1, on 6 matching bases. The specimen was Tregs from blood. What this sample's cell subset or site label stands for: regulatory CD4+ T cells. The receptor's source is a woman between 18 and 29 years old with type 1 diabetes. The CDR3 reads CASSSDRHQPQHF. The DNA is TGTGCCAGCTCATCCGACAGGCATCAGCCCCAGCATTTT.